This TCR beta chain was captured by sequencing in a study of shared clonotypes between healthy human individuals. Study at large: Donors consisted of a couple of women and three men between 18 and 49.

The assay was carried out at the deep level. Only in-frame clones appear in the TCRdb table, and some are missing; sequencing was by immunoSEQ multiplex PCR. This sample carries 530,000 or so clones, nearly 80% of them seen once, and the ten largest clones take approximately 13%. The germline gives CDR1 SGHDN, CDR2 FVKESK. Trimming at V came to 4 bases and at J to 7 bases, leaving 7 bases not matched to a gene. The CDR3 consists of 14 residues. This clone appeared a single time. The sequenced sample consisted of PBMCs. The sequence was obtained from a woman aged 40 to 55 in good health. Some clones in this sample may be carry-over from other donors' samples. This sequence joins TRBV14 and TRBJ2-3; 8 bases agree with TRBD2. In DNA, the CDR3 is TGTGCCAGCAGCCGGGAGGGACTAGTGAATACGCAGTATTTT. Translation: CASSREGLVNTQYF.